Listed below are T cell receptor beta chains from one sample, sequenced in a study of T cell repertoires in ileal Crohn's disease. The protocol was immunoSEQ multiplex PCR, while the TCRdb copy is restricted to in-frame clones and leaves out a portion. The data show 6,600 or so clones, 74% seen once. The specimen was ileal tissue. The source is an adult with Crohn's disease. Both conserved end residues are part of each CDR3. Part of the rows lack a size; the others show once, few, many or a class for expanded clones.

TRBV9,-,TRBJ2-3,CASSRLAGGETDTQYF
TRBV19,medium-sized,TRBJ2-2,CASSMNTGELFF
TRBV7-9,-,TRBJ1-4,CASSRTGSNEKLFF
TRBV6-4,-,TRBJ1-1,CASSAHRTTEAFF
TRBV4-3,few,TRBJ2-7,CASSQEVGGASYEQYF
TRBV4-2,-,TRBJ2-3,CASSSPIADQITQYF
TRBV27,-,TRBJ2-3,CANPLGGDTQYF
TRBV7-2,few,TRBJ1-5,CASSLGIPEQPQHF
TRBV19,medium-sized,TRBJ2-1,CASSSRTSGGAGSYNEQFF
TRBV7-9,-,TRBJ2-7,CASSLLAGRGDEQYF
TRBV5-6,-,TRBJ2-3,CASRLLAPEVADTQYF
TRBV10-3,-,TRBJ2-1,CSSGSYNEQFF
TRBV12-5,-,TRBJ2-2,CASGLSSGPNTGELFF
TRBV9,few,TRBJ2-6,CASSIQGAGANVLTF
TRBV18,once,TRBJ1-1,CASSQQRGIEAFF